One and the same sample provided the 18 T cell receptor beta chains below, sequenced in a study of T cell clones after liver transplantation. TCRdb keeps only in-frame clones here, not all; method: immunoSEQ multiplex PCR. The sample lists nearly 45,000 clones, roughly 86% occurring once. The sequenced sample was CD4+ T cells from blood, obtained 24 months after liver transplant. These receptors were collected from a human patient who received a liver transplant. The graft donor may account for some of the T cells.

The CDR3 bases are TGTGCCAGCAGGCTGACCGGATTCGATGAAAAACTGTTTTTT. Translating gives CASRLTGFDEKLFF. The rearrangement joins TRBV2 to TRBJ1-4; no firm D call. Per germline, CDR1 SNHLY and CDR2 FYNNEI. The CDR3 spans 14 residues. Trimming took 6 bases from V and 6 from J, leaving 14 bases between them.

In its sample, this clone ranks as large (0.1 to 1%). This chain joins TRBV27 and TRBJ1-1, with a weak D call TRBD1 (5 bases). V was pared by 4 bases and J by 5 bases, with 14 bases between. This CDR3 has 14 amino acids. In germline, CDR1 is MNHEY, CDR2 SMNVEV (reference sequence). The CDR3 region is CASSSPGSITEAFF. CDR3 nucleotide sequence: TGTGCCAGCAGTTCTCCAGGGAGTATAACTGAAGCTTTCTTT.

CDR3 nucleotides: TGTGCCAGTAGTCTACACGGGACTAGCGGGGGCCGGAGCACAGATACGCAGTATTTT. This translates into CASSLHGTSGGRSTDTQYF. The genes are TRBV19 and TRBJ2-3, with TRBD2 identical over 14 bases. CDR3 length equals 19 residues. The V segment lost 5 bases and the J segment 0 bases; nucleotides outside the gene matches: 10. From germline, CDR1 is LNHDA and CDR2 SQIVND (reference sequence).

This clone was seen only once. V usage is TRBV5-1 and J usage is TRBJ2-5, with D possibly being TRBD1 or TRBD2 (6 bases each). Germline CDR1 SGHRS, CDR2 YFSETQ. This CDR3 region has 15 residues. Trimming took off 4 bases at V and 4 bases at J, with 17 bases between the two ends. The CDR3 reads CASSLEGGRAETQYF. The DNA of the CDR3 is TGCGCCAGCAGCCTCGAAGGGGGGCGGGCAGAGACCCAGTACTTC.

This clone was recorded only once. The chain recombines TRBV9 with TRBJ2-6; D gene uncertain. The CDR3 contains 15 residues. The V and J ends lost 6 bases and 0 bases respectively, with 10 bases between them. Germline V gene sequence: CDR1 SGDLS, CDR2 YYNGEE. CDR3 amino acids: CASTPGDSGANVLTF. CDR3 coding DNA: TGTGCCAGCACTCCAGGTGACTCTGGGGCCAACGTCCTGACTTTC.

This clone has only one observation. The CDR3 nucleotides read TGTGCCAGCAGCTTTCGCGGGAGTTTTGGCACCGGGGAGCTGTTTTTT. Its translation is CASSFRGSFGTGELFF. The V call is TRBV7-2, the J call TRBJ2-2, with 7 bases matching TRBD2. With V trimmed by 3 bases and J by 4 bases, 8 bases remained unmatched. From germline, CDR1 is SGHTA and CDR2 FQGNSA. CDR3 length: 16 residues.

About this clone: Distinct nucleotide sequences in the sample also encode this CDR3. The chain uses TRBV25-1 and TRBJ2-1; D unclear. Trimming pared 3 bases from V and 4 bases from J, leaving 1 base between. This CDR3 has 11 amino acids. CDR1 is MGHDK and CDR2 is SYGVNS in the germline V gene. The DNA for the CDR3 is TGTGCCAGCAGTGAGTACAATGAGCAGTTCTTC. Protein: CASSEYNEQFF.

V usage is TRBV19 and J usage is TRBJ2-7; the D call may be TRBD1 or TRBD2 (5 bases each). Germline V CDR1 and CDR2: LNHDA, SQIVND (reference sequence). This CDR3 comprises 14 residues. Trimming pared 3 bases from V and 3 bases from J, leaving 12 bases between. This chain's CDR3 is CASSMGVVNYEQYF. CDR3 DNA sequence: TGTGCCAGTAGTATGGGGGTAGTGAACTACGAGCAGTACTTC.

This chain connects TRBV19 to TRBJ2-7; D is perhaps TRBD2 (6 bases). The V end was cut by 5 bases, the J end by 1 base, with 12 bases between. The CDR3 length is 14 residues. In germline, CDR1 is LNHDA, CDR2 SQIVND (reference sequence). The CDR3 protein is CASSLGGMSYEQYF. The CDR3 DNA follows: TGTGCCAGTAGTCTGGGGGGAATGTCCTACGAGCAGTACTTC.

The chain links TRBV5-1 to TRBJ2-1, with TRBD1 matching 10 bases. The germline CDR1 and CDR2 sequences are SGHRS and YFSETQ. The CDR3 is made up of 17 amino acids. The junction had 11 bases not matched to a gene; V was cut back by 0 bases and J by 8 bases. This chain's CDR3 is CASSLGIRGTGEDEQFF. The CDR3 DNA is TGCGCCAGCAGCTTGGGGATTAGGGGGACAGGGGAGGATGAGCAGTTCTTC.

This chain uses TRBV6-1 with TRBJ2-7; D call uncertain. From germline, CDR1 is MNHNS and CDR2 SASEGT. The ends were cut back, 2 bases at V and 5 bases at J, with 22 bases in the middle. The CDR3 sequence is 17 residues long. Here the CDR3 DNA reads TGTGCCAGCAGTGAAATTGGGTCCTTCGGCGGATCCCACGAGCAGTACTTC. Protein: CASSEIGSFGGSHEQYF.

This clone was recorded only once. J is TRBJ1-6 and V is TRBV18, with D perhaps TRBD1 (6 bases). Germline assignment: CDR1 KGHSH and CDR2 LQKENI. Trimming took off 3 bases at V and 6 bases at J, with 18 bases between the two ends. CDR3 length: 17 amino acids. CDR3 residues: CASSPKLPGHLNSPLHF. Here the CDR3 DNA reads TGTGCCAGCTCACCGAAACTCCCGGGACACCTTAATTCACCCCTCCACTTT.

CDR3 nucleotides: TGCGCCAGCAGCCCTAGCCCAGGGGACTATGGCTACACCTTC. This gives the protein CASSPSPGDYGYTF. This sequence joins TRBV4-3 and TRBJ1-2; D might be TRBD1 (6 bases). The CDR3 extends over 14 amino acids. V was pared by 4 bases and J by 3 bases, with 12 bases between. Germline V gene lookup returns CDR1 LGHNA and CDR2 YSLEER.

The chain is built from TRBV25-1 and TRBJ2-5; TRBD1 agrees at 11 bases. Germline V gene data show CDR1 as MGHDK and CDR2 as SYGVNS. Losses at the gene ends were 5 bases for V and 4 bases for J; bases not matched to a gene: 6. This CDR3 is built from 15 residues. The CDR3 region is CASSPDRGLLETQYF. In DNA form, the CDR3 reads TGTGCCAGCAGTCCGGACAGGGGGCTTTTAGAGACCCAGTACTTC.

The chain is built from TRBV9 and TRBJ2-2; D not certain. CDR3 length: 15 residues. Deletions cut 2 bases from V and 1 base from J, with 9 bases between. Per germline, CDR1 SGDLS and CDR2 YYNGEE. The CDR3 loop reads CASSVGRMNTGELFF. The DNA for the CDR3 is TGTGCCAGCAGCGTTGGACGGATGAACACCGGGGAGCTGTTTTTT.

This clone was counted a few times. The genes are TRBV6-5 and TRBJ2-7, with 8 bases identical to TRBD2. Trimming took 8 bases from V and 1 from J; bases not matched to a gene: 10. This CDR3 comprises 15 residues. CDR1 is MNHEY, CDR2 SVGAGI, per germline. The CDR3, as DNA: TGTGCCAGCCGAGTGTTATTAGCGGGATCCTACGAGCAGTACTTC. Its translation is CASRVLLAGSYEQYF.

The chain has TRBV5-4 and TRBJ2-3; D not resolved. CDR1 and CDR2 (germline): SGHNT, YYREEE (reference sequence). Between the trimmed V and J ends, which lost 1 base and 2 bases, there was a span of 11 bases. CDR3 length: 15 amino acids. The CDR3, as DNA: TGTGCCAGCAGCTTGTCCCTCGGAAACACAGATACGCAGTATTTT. This codes for CASSLSLGNTDTQYF.

The J gene is TRBJ1-3, the V gene TRBV7-9; D unresolved. The CDR3 loop spans 9 amino acids. Looked up from germline, CDR1 is SEHNR and CDR2 is FQNEAQ (reference sequence). Trimming shortened V by 11 bases and J by 4 bases, and 3 bases separated the two germline ends. CDR3 amino acids: CAVGNTIYF. The CDR3 region has the DNA TGTGCCGTCGGAAACACCATATATTTT.